A single sample is the source of the 13 T cell receptor beta chains below, sequenced in a study of blood T cell repertoires in COVID-19. TCRdb's copy holds only in-frame clones and misses some; the assay was immunoSEQ multiplex PCR. The table has around 91,000 clones, 75% to 85% seen once. The sequenced sample was peripheral blood. The receptors here all came from an elderly woman with active or convalescent COVID-19.

The chain recombines TRBV9 with TRBJ2-3; D is uncertain. Germline CDR1 and CDR2: SGDLS and YYNGEE. This CDR3 comprises 13 residues. The germline V and J ends were trimmed by 2 bases and 0 bases, with 4 bases remaining between them. DNA for the CDR3: TGTGCCAGCAGCGTTCTAAGCACAGATACGCAGTATTTT. It encodes CASSVLSTDTQYF.

The rearrangement links TRBV7-3 to TRBJ2-5, with 8 positions matching TRBD1. V was pared by 4 bases and J by 4 bases, with 8 bases of the junction left unmatched. The CDR3 spans 15 residues. The V gene's germline CDR1 is SGHTA and CDR2 FQGTGA. CDR3 bases: TGTGCCAGCAGCTACTCAGGGGGCCAAGGAGAGACCCAGTACTTC. Translated, it gives CASSYSGGQGETQYF.

This chain's CDR3 is CASSPDRNYGYTF. The CDR3 bases are TGTGCCAGCAGTCCGGACAGAAACTATGGCTACACCTTC. The chain combines TRBV6-5 with TRBJ1-2, with D possibly matching TRBD1 (6 bases). CDR3 length: 13 residues. Trimming cost V 5 bases and J 2 bases, with 9 bases left between them. Germline V gene sequence: CDR1 MNHEY, CDR2 SVGAGI.

The chain is built from TRBV6-5 and TRBJ2-1; 10 positions match TRBD2. Losses at the gene ends were 6 bases for V and 10 bases for J; bases not matched to a gene: 3. The V gene's germline CDR1 is MNHEY and CDR2 SVGAGI. The CDR3 sequence is 12 residues long. The CDR3 nucleotides are TGTGCCAGCAGGGGACTAGCGTGGGAGCAGTTCTTC. As protein: CASRGLAWEQFF.

The sample holds one count of this clone. The chain's CDR3 is CASSYRDRASYEQYF. The CDR3 DNA follows: TGTGCCAGCAGTTACAGGGACAGGGCATCCTACGAGCAGTACTTC. V gene TRBV6-5 combines with J gene TRBJ2-7, with 9 bases lining up with TRBD1. Germline V lookup: CDR1 MNHEY, CDR2 SVGAGI. The CDR3 is made up of 15 amino acids. Trimming took 2 bases from V and 1 from J; bases not matched to a gene: 3.

This sequence joins TRBV5-1 and TRBJ2-1; the match to TRBD1 covers 9 bases. J was trimmed by 4 bases and V by 4 bases; bases with no gene match: 9. The CDR3 covers 16 residues. CDR1 is SGHRS, CDR2 YFSETQ, per germline. The CDR3 sequence: CASSNLTGQGYNEQFF. Written as DNA, the CDR3 is TGCGCCAGCAGCAACCTAACGGGACAGGGATACAATGAGCAGTTCTTC.

The chain has TRBV6-6 and TRBJ1-3; D remains unclear. V lost 5 bases, J lost 1 base, and 12 bases lay in between. Germline assignment: CDR1 MNHNY and CDR2 SVGAGI (reference sequence). The CDR3 has 15 residues. CDR3 coding DNA: TGTGCCAGCAGTGAGCGACTTTTTTCTGGAAACACCATATATTTT. Translated, it gives CASSERLFSGNTIYF.

This chain joins TRBV6-1 and TRBJ1-6, with D uncertain. This CDR3 is 13 amino acids long. The V end was cut by 1 base, the J end by 8 bases, with 6 bases between. Germline-derived CDR1 and CDR2 are MNHNS and SASEGT. CDR3 nucleotide sequence: TGTGCCAGCAGTGAAGAGAGTCATTCACCCCTCCACTTT. It is translated as CASSEESHSPLHF.

This clone has only a few counts. In the same sample, other DNA sequences code for this CDR3. The chain joins TRBV11-2 to TRBJ2-7; D gene ambiguous. The germline gives CDR1 SGHAT, CDR2 FQNNGV. The V end lost 5 bases, the J end lost 3 bases, and 8 bases lay between the germline ends. The CDR3 totals 12 residues. CDR3 loop: CASSPPGYEQYF. The DNA of the CDR3 is TGTGCCAGCAGCCCCCCCGGCTACGAGCAGTACTTC.

This clone was observed a few times. The chain recombines TRBV5-5 with TRBJ1-5; weak D call: TRBD1 (6 bases). The CDR3 is 14 residues long. The V end was cut by 4 bases, the J end by 5 bases, with 13 bases between. In germline, CDR1 is SGHKS, CDR2 YYEKEE (reference sequence). The DNA for the CDR3 is TGTGCCAGCAGCGGCGGGTCAGGGGATCAGCCCCAGCATTTT. It yields the protein CASSGGSGDQPQHF.

The chain links TRBV19 to TRBJ2-3; 8 bases align to TRBD2. This CDR3 has 15 residues. Per germline, CDR1 LNHDA and CDR2 SQIVND (reference sequence). The junction had 5 bases not matched to a gene; V was cut back by 3 bases and J by 3 bases. The CDR3 region has the DNA TGTGCCAGTAGTATGGGTAAGCGGGAGACAGATACGCAGTATTTT. This translates into CASSMGKRETDTQYF.

V and J are TRBV10-1 and TRBJ2-7; D not certain. With 5 bases removed from V and 2 bases from J, the gap between germline ends came to 16 bases. The germline CDR1 and CDR2 sequences are WNHNN and SYGVQD (reference sequence). The CDR3 is 15 amino acids. The CDR3 region has the DNA TGCGCCAGCAGTATATGGAGCACCTCTGCCTACGAGCAGTACTTC. It encodes CASSIWSTSAYEQYF.

This clone was found once. The chain carries TRBV9 and TRBJ2-2; D is unresolved. V was pared by 0 bases and J by 6 bases, with 6 bases between. Germline V CDR1 and CDR2: SGDLS, YYNGEE. The CDR3 contains 13 residues. The CDR3 DNA sequence: TGTGCCAGCAGCGTAGTGTCAGCCGGGGAGCTGTTTTTT. Its protein is CASSVVSAGELFF.